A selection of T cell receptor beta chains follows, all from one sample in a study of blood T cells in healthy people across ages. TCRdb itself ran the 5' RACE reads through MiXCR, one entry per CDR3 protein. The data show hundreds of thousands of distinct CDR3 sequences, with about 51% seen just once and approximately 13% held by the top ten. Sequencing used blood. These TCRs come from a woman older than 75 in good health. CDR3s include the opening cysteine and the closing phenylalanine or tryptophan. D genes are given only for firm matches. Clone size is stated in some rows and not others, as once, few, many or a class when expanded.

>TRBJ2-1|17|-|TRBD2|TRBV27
TGTGCCAGCAGTTTAGACCCGGGACTAGTGTCCTACAATGAGCAGTTCTTC
CASSLDPGLVSYNEQFF
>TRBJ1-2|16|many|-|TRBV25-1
TGTGCCAGCAGTGAATATATAAGTCCGAGCGGGGATGGCTACACCTTC
CASSEYISPSGDGYTF
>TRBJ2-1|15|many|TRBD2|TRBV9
TGTGCCAGCAGCGTTAGCGGGAGGGCCTCCAATGAGCAGTTCTTC
CASSVSGRASNEQFF
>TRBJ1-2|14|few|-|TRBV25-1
TGTGCCAGCAGTGAATTGGGGGAGAACTATGGCTACACCTTC
CASSELGENYGYTF
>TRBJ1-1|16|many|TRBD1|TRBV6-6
TGTGCCAGCAGCTCTACCGGACAGGCCAGTGGCACTGAAGCTTTCTTT
CASSSTGQASGTEAFF
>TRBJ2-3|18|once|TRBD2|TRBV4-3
TGCGCCAGCAGCCAAGATTTTCCAGCGGGGGCTTCCACAGATACGCAGTATTTT
CASSQDFPAGASTDTQYF
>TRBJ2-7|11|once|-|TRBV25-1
TGTGCCAGCAGTGAATACTCCGAGCAGTACTTC
CASSEYSEQYF
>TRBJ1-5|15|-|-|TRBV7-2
TGTGCCAGCAGCTTAGACAGGGCACTTTTACAGCCCCAGCATTTT
CASSLDRALLQPQHF
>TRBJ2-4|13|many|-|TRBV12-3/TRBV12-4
TGTGCCAGCAGCCTGCTGGGCCCTGGCATTCAGTACTTC
CASSLLGPGIQYF
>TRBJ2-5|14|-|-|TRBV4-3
TGCGCCAGCAGCCAAGATCTCGTAGGGCAGACCCAGTACTTC
CASSQDLVGQTQYF
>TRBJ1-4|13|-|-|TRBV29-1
TGCAGCGTTGAACCGGTCCGTAATGAAAAACTGTTTTTT
CSVEPVRNEKLFF
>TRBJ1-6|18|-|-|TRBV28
TGTGCCAGCAGTCCACGAGGGGACCAGAGCTCCTATAATTCACCCCTCCACTTT
CASSPRGDQSSYNSPLHF
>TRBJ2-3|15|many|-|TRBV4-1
TGCGCCAGCAGGAGTTCGCTGTTCGGCACAGATACGCAGTATTTT
CASRSSLFGTDTQYF
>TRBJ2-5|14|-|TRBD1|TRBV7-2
TGTGCCAGCAGCTTCACACAGGGGTGGGAGACCCAGTACTTC
CASSFTQGWETQYF
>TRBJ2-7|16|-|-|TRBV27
TGTGCCAGCAGTTTAACCCCTAGACAGGACGCTTACGAGCAGTACTTC
CASSLTPRQDAYEQYF
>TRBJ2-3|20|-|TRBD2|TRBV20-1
TGCAGTGCTAGAGTTTCAGCTCGCGGGGGGGCCACGATTCCCACAGATACGCAGTATTTT
CSARVSARGGATIPTDTQYF
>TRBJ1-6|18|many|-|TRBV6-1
TGTGCCAGCACCCTCACGGGGGGCGGGAGCTCCTATAATTCACCCCTCCACTTT
CASTLTGGGSSYNSPLHF
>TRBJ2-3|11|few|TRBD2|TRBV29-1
TGCAGCGCCGGGGGGGCGAAGGGGCAGTATTTT
CSAGGAKGQYF
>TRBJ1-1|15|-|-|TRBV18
TGTGCCAGCTCACTCACAGAAGACCCGAACACTGAAGCTTTCTTT
CASSLTEDPNTEAFF
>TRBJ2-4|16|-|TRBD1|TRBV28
TGTGCCAGCAGTTCGACCGGGACAGGAGGGCTGGACATTCAGTACTTC
CASSSTGTGGLDIQYF
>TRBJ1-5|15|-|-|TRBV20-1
TGCAGTGCTAGACCTATGATCAGCGCGCATCAGCCCCAGCATTTT
CSARPMISAHQPQHF
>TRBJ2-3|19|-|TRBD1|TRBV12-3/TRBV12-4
TGTGCCAGCAGACCGGTTGGGGACAGGTCGATTTCTAGCACAGATACGCAGTATTTT
CASRPVGDRSISSTDTQYF
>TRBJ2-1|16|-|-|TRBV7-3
TGTGCCAGCAGCTTAAACCCACTAGACCCCTACAATGAGCAGTTCTTC
CASSLNPLDPYNEQFF
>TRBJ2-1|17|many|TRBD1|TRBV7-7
TGTGCCAGCAGTATACACCCCCTCCCGGGACAGGGGAATGAGCAGTTCTTC
CASSIHPLPGQGNEQFF
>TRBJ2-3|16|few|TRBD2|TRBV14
TGTGCCAGCTCACCCGTTAGCGGGAGGGGGCCAGATACGCAGTATTTT
CASSPVSGRGPDTQYF
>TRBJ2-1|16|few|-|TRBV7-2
TGTGCCAGCAGCCCTCCTGGGGGGGCCGAATACAATGAGCAGTTCTTC
CASSPPGGAEYNEQFF
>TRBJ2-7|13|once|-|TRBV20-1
TGCAGTGCTAGTCGGGTGGCGGGCTACGAGCAGTACTTC
CSASRVAGYEQYF
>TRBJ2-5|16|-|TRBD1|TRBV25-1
TGTGCCAGCAGTGAACCTCCAGGGGGTTCCTACAATGAGCAGTACTTC
CASSEPPGGSYNEQYF
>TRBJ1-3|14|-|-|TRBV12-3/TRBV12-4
TGTGCCAGCAGTTTAAAAATCTCTGGAAACACCATATATTTT
CASSLKISGNTIYF
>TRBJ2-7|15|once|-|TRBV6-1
TGTGCCAGCAGTTTTGGCCCGGACGTCGACTACGAGCAGTACTTC
CASSFGPDVDYEQYF
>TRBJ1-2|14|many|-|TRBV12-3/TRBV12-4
TGTGCCAGCAGTTTTGGCAGGGGAAGCTATGGCTACACCTTC
CASSFGRGSYGYTF
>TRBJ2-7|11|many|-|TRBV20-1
TGCAGTGCTAGGGACTGGTACGAGCAGTACTTC
CSARDWYEQYF
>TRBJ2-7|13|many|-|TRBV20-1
TGCAGTGCCTCCAGGGAGGCTGACTACGAGCAGTACTTC
CSASREADYEQYF
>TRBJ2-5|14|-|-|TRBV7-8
TGTGCCAGCAGCTTAAACAGGAACCAAGAGACCCAGTACTTC
CASSLNRNQETQYF
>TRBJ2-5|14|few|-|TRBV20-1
TGCAGTGCTAGAGGTGAAACAGCTCAAGAGACCCAGTACTTC
CSARGETAQETQYF
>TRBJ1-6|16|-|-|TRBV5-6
TGTGCCAGCAGCTTGGGTTCTGGGGGGCAGGGTTCATCCCTCCACTTT
CASSLGSGGQGSSLHF